This T cell receptor (beta chain) appears in the sequencing data of a study of cytomegalovirus exposure and HLA in healthy donors. On the study more broadly: In terms of ancestry, the Caucasian-associated cluster contained about four fifths of the 398 genotyped donors.

The length of the CDR3 is 15 residues. V shed 4 bases and J 10 bases; nucleotides not matched to a gene: 10. Germline V CDR1 and CDR2: MNHNS, SASEGT. PCR involved 60 Vbeta and 13 Jbeta primers. The assay was immunoSEQ multiplex PCR, and TCRdb's table has in-frame clones only and misses some. In the table there are approximately 130,000 clones, under 85% of which are singletons. The study, taken as a whole, reports: A later analysis linked some 18,000 TCR beta sequences to HLA alleles at 0.05 false discovery rate. A previous analysis found most TCR beta V segments productive roughly 87% or roughly 30% of the time.

This clone came up once. Its antigen remains unknown. This receptor was obtained from a man aged 30 to 45 in good health and CMV-seronegative. The sample was PBMCs. The chain uses TRBV6-1 and TRBJ1-4, with 9 nucleotides matching TRBD1. The CDR3 here is CASSGGDREFRKLFF. CDR3 coding DNA: TGTGCCAGCAGTGGGGGGGACAGGGAATTCCGAAAACTGTTTTTT.